This T cell receptor beta chain was retrieved from a study of PD-L1 blockade in urothelial cancer. Looking at the study overall: A median of about 130,000 T cells was found in the blood samples.

This clone was counted only a few times. TCRdb keeps only in-frame clones here, not all; method: immunoSEQ multiplex PCR. The data contain 65,000 to 85,000 clones, less than 95% of them singletons. The time point was: peripheral blood 6 weeks after treatment start. The germline V gene encodes CDR1 KGHSH and CDR2 LQKENI. The CDR3 has 16 amino acids. Trimming cost V 8 bases and J 0 bases, with 18 bases left between them. This receptor was taken from a woman aged 80 or over with urothelial cancer. The V call is TRBV18, the J call TRBJ2-3, with D maybe TRBD2 (6 bases). The sequencing used PBMCs, collected around atezolizumab (anti-PD-L1) treatment. The CDR3 nucleotides read TGTGCCAGCGAACGCCTAGCGCGACCTAGCACAGATACGCAGTATTTT. Translated: CASERLARPSTDTQYF.